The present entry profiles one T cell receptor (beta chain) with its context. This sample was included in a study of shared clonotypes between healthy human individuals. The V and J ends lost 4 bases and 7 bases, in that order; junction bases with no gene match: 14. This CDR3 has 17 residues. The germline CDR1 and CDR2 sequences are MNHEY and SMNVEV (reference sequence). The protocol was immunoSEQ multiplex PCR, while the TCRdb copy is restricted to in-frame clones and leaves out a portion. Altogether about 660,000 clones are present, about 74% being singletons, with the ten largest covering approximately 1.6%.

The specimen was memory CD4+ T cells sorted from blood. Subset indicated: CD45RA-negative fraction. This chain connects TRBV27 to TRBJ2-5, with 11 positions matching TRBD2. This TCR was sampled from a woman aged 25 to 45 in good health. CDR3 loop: CASSSSGGSGREGTQYF. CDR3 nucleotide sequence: TGTGCCAGCAGTTCCTCCGGGGGTAGCGGGAGGGAAGGGACCCAGTACTTC.